The 23 T cell receptor beta chains below all came from one sample that was sequenced in a study of human T cells and chemical hapten exposure. The time point was: patch test 2, 6 weeks after DPC sensitization. Noted treatment: therapeutic diphenylcyclopropenone sensitization with weekly scalp DPC. TCRdb fed the RACE reads into MiXCR, producing one record per CDR3 protein. The sample has about 40,000 distinct CDR3 sequences; approximately 9% are singletons. This material consisted of whole blood, taken in connection with sensitization to the hapten diphenylcyclopropenone (DPC). All receptors come from a woman aged 40 to 49 with alopecia areata. Some clones in this sample may be carry-over from other donors' samples.

J is TRBJ2-5 and V is TRBV3-1; D is possibly TRBD1 or TRBD2 (6 bases each). Germline loops: CDR1 LGHDT, CDR2 YNNKEL (reference sequence). Trimming removed 0 bases from V and 4 bases from J, with 12 bases in between. This CDR3 is built from 15 residues. DNA of the CDR3: TGTGCCAGCAGCCAAGATCGGGGGCACGCAGAGACCCAGTACTTC. Translating gives CASSQDRGHAETQYF.

This clonotype came up many times. The chain joins TRBV18 to TRBJ1-5; 7 bases map to TRBD1. Germline V gives CDR1 KGHSH, CDR2 LQKENI. This CDR3 is 15 amino acids long. J lost 5 bases, V lost 2 bases, and 6 bases had no gene match. CDR3 sequence (DNA): TGTGCCAGCTCACCATCGAAGGGGGCGGATCAGCCCCAGCATTTT. It encodes CASSPSKGADQPQHF.

This clonotype appeared many times. CDR3 sequence (DNA): TGCAGCGTCGCCGAGCAGCCCGGAAACACCATATATTTT. Translation: CSVAEQPGNTIYF. The V gene is TRBV29-1, the J gene TRBJ1-3; D is uncertain. Trimming removed 6 bases at V and 4 bases at J, with 13 bases between. This CDR3 region has 13 residues. Looked up from germline, CDR1 is SQVTM and CDR2 is ANQGSEA.

The CDR3: CSARDPTGASVRDEQFF. The CDR3 region has the DNA TGCAGTGCTAGAGACCCAACCGGGGCTAGCGTACGTGATGAGCAGTTCTTC. The chain employs TRBV20-1 and TRBJ2-1; D might be TRBD2 (6 bases). Trimming pared 0 bases from V and 8 bases from J, leaving 23 bases between. Per the germline V gene, CDR1 is DFQATT and CDR2 is SNEGSKA (reference sequence). This CDR3 is built from 17 residues.

This clonotype has only a few counts. The chain couples TRBV4-3 to TRBJ2-2; D perhaps matches TRBD2 (6 bases). This CDR3 spans 15 amino acids. Trimming took off 6 bases at V and 2 bases at J, with 13 bases between the two ends. Germline V gives CDR1 LGHNA, CDR2 YSLEER. CDR3 in DNA: TGCGCCAGCAGGGGAGGCGGGAAAAACACCGGGGAGCTGTTTTTT. Protein sequence: CASRGGGKNTGELFF.

This clonotype was seen many times. This rearrangement joins TRBV5-1 to TRBJ1-1, with unresolved D. V was shortened by 4 bases and J by 1 base, with 8 bases between the two germline ends. Germline CDR1 reads SGHRS; CDR2 reads YFSETQ. The CDR3 covers 13 residues. CDR3 DNA sequence: TGCGCCAGCAGCATATACAGGAACACTGAAGCTTTCTTT. This encodes CASSIYRNTEAFF.

The chain joins TRBV19 to TRBJ1-1, with 10 positions matching TRBD1. Germline trimming cut 9 bases from V and 3 bases from J; bases unmatched to any gene: 10. The CDR3 is 15 amino acids. Germline CDR1 and CDR2: LNHDA and SQIVND (reference sequence). The CDR3 nucleotides are TGTGCCAGCTACGTGGGGACAGGGGTTTACACTGAAGCTTTCTTT. Residues: CASYVGTGVYTEAFF.

This clonotype was observed many times. This chain connects TRBV2 to TRBJ2-7, with 8 bases fitting TRBD1. The CDR3 is 13 amino acids. The V segment lost 6 bases and the J segment 6 bases; nucleotides outside the gene matches: 7. From germline, CDR1 is SNHLY and CDR2 FYNNEI. Here the CDR3 reads CASRMDRAGEQYF. CDR3 coding DNA: TGTGCCAGCAGGATGGACAGGGCCGGCGAGCAGTACTTC.

This clonotype appeared many times. V gene TRBV11-2 combines with J gene TRBJ2-1; 11 nucleotides agree with TRBD2. Trimming removed 5 bases from V and 11 bases from J; junction bases left unmatched: 8. Germline values: CDR1 SGHAT, CDR2 FQNNGV. The CDR3 has 14 residues. DNA for the CDR3: TGTGCCAGCAGCAAGGGACTAGCGGAAATAAAGCAGTTCTTC. Translating gives CASSKGLAEIKQFF. The complete variable domain, with remaining parts taken from reference TRBV11-2 and TRBJ2-1, reads EAGVAQSPRYKIIEKRQSVAFWCNPISGHATLYWYQQILGQGPKLLIQFQNNGVVDDSQLPKDRFSAERLKGVDSTLKIQPAKLEDSAVYLCASSKGLAEIKQFFGPGTRLTVL.

V gene TRBV20-1 combines with J gene TRBJ2-2; 11 bases line up with TRBD2. The J segment lost 3 bases and the V segment lost 0 bases, leaving 6 bases of the junction unmatched. The length of the CDR3 is 17 residues. Germline lookup yields CDR1 DFQATT and CDR2 SNEGSKA (reference sequence). CDR3 amino acids: CSARDPTLAGDTGELFF. DNA of the CDR3: TGCAGTGCTAGAGATCCCACACTAGCGGGGGACACCGGGGAGCTGTTTTTT.

This clonotype was seen ten or more times. The CDR3 bases are TGTGCCAGCAGCTTAGGTCAGAACACTGAAGCTTTCTTT. It specifies CASSLGQNTEAFF. V usage is TRBV7-6 and J usage is TRBJ1-1; D ambiguous. In germline, CDR1 is SGHVS, CDR2 FNYEAQ. V was pared by 1 base and J by 1 base, with 4 bases between. The CDR3 runs to 13 residues.

This clonotype was seen ten or more times. The V call is TRBV5-1, the J call TRBJ1-2; no firm D call. The CDR3 has 15 amino acids. Trimming took off 0 bases at V and 2 bases at J, with 11 bases between the two ends. The germline V gene has CDR1 SGHRS and CDR2 YFSETQ. CDR3 residues: CASSLDPGSNYGYTF. The CDR3 DNA reads TGCGCCAGCAGCTTGGATCCGGGATCGAACTATGGCTACACCTTC. Full variable domain (outside the CDR3, taken from reference TRBV5-1 and TRBJ1-2): KAGVTQTPRYLIKTRGQQVTLSCSPISGHRSVSWYQQTPGQGLQFLFEYFSETQRNKGNFPGRFSGRQFSNSRSEMNVSTLELGDSALYLCASSLDPGSNYGYTFGSGTRLTVV.

The chain recombines TRBV18 with TRBJ2-5; 9 bases line up with TRBD1. The CDR3 loop spans 15 amino acids. With V trimmed by 3 bases and J by 5 bases, 7 bases remained unmatched. Germline CDR1 and CDR2: KGHSH and LQKENI. As DNA, the CDR3 is TGTGCCAGCTCACCGGAAACAGGGGGCCGGGAGACCCAGTACTTC. It translates to CASSPETGGRETQYF.

At least ten counts were recorded for this clonotype. The chain couples TRBV11-2 to TRBJ2-3; D might be TRBD2 (5 bases). Per germline, CDR1 SGHAT and CDR2 FQNNGV. V was clipped by 4 bases and J by 1 base, with 15 bases between them. This CDR3 region has 16 residues. This CDR3 is CASSSIAGLGTDTQYF. The CDR3 nucleotides are TGTGCCAGCAGCTCGATTGCAGGACTCGGCACAGATACGCAGTATTTT.

The chain joins TRBV4-3 to TRBJ2-7; D is unclear. Trimming left V 4 bases short and J 3 bases short, with 13 bases between. Germline V gives CDR1 LGHNA, CDR2 YSLEER. The CDR3 covers 14 residues. CDR3 DNA: TGCGCCAGCAGCCCGGGTCACACCTTCTACGAGCAGTACTTC. Its protein product is CASSPGHTFYEQYF.

The chain recombines TRBV5-1 with TRBJ1-1; TRBD1 aligns across 7 bases. Germline V gene sequence: CDR1 SGHRS, CDR2 YFSETQ. This CDR3 has 15 residues. V shed 3 bases and J 4 bases; nucleotides not matched to a gene: 9. The CDR3 spells CASSSIRQGSTEAFF. The CDR3 DNA sequence: TGCGCCAGCAGCTCCATAAGACAGGGATCCACTGAAGCTTTCTTT.

This clonotype showed up just a few times. This chain connects TRBV7-2 to TRBJ2-7, with TRBD2 as a possible D gene (7 bases). CDR1 is SGHTA, CDR2 FQGNSA, per germline. The V end was cut by 5 bases, the J end by 6 bases, with 20 bases between. There are 15 residues in the CDR3. CDR3 in amino acids: CASSRYQTGGSEQYF. The CDR3 DNA sequence: TGTGCCAGCAGCCGCTATCAGACGGGGGGCAGCGAGCAGTACTTC.

Many counts were recorded for this clonotype. The rearrangement joins TRBV20-1 to TRBJ2-1; 8 bases agree with TRBD2. The V segment lost 5 bases and the J segment 2 bases; nucleotides outside the gene matches: 8. This CDR3 is built from 15 residues. CDR1 is DFQATT and CDR2 is SNEGSKA in the germline V gene (reference sequence). In DNA form, the CDR3 reads TGCAGTGCTCCGATAGCGGGGCCGACCTACAATGAGCAGTTCTTC. Translated, it gives CSAPIAGPTYNEQFF.

This clonotype was seen many times. The V gene is TRBV6-5, the J gene TRBJ1-6; 9 bases agree with TRBD1. The V gene's germline CDR1 is MNHEY and CDR2 SVGAGI. The CDR3 runs 16 residues. V lost 3 bases, J lost 10 bases, and 10 bases stayed unmatched. CDR3 in DNA: TGTGCCAGCAGTTATCAAATCCGGACAGGGGAGTCACCCCTCCACTTT. It is translated as CASSYQIRTGESPLHF.

This clonotype was counted at least ten times. The V gene is TRBV2, the J gene TRBJ1-6; D is unclear. Germline loops: CDR1 SNHLY, CDR2 FYNNEI. The CDR3 sequence is 14 residues long. V was shortened by 4 bases and J by 10 bases, with 14 bases between the two germline ends. As DNA, the CDR3 is TGTGCCAGCAGTGGAGACCCGGCGATCTCACCCCTCCACTTT. As protein: CASSGDPAISPLHF.

In this sample, this clonotype turned up many times. The rearrangement joins TRBV29-1 to TRBJ1-2; the D gene is possibly TRBD1 (5 bases). This CDR3 has 14 residues. Trimming took 6 bases from V and 0 from J, leaving 14 bases between them. Germline lookup yields CDR1 SQVTM and CDR2 ANQGSEA. CDR3 nucleotide sequence: TGCAGCGTCGAGGCGGGGGGAGCTAACTATGGCTACACCTTC. It encodes CSVEAGGANYGYTF.

This clonotype was recorded at least ten times. The chain carries TRBV2 and TRBJ1-6; tentatively, D is TRBD1 (6 bases). The V gene's germline CDR1 is SNHLY and CDR2 FYNNEI. Trimming took 6 bases from V and 6 from J, leaving 12 bases between them. The length of the CDR3 is 14 residues. This chain's CDR3 is CASSRTGINSPLHF. CDR3 nucleotides: TGTGCCAGCAGCCGAACAGGGATTAATTCACCCCTCCACTTT.

This clonotype was detected ten times or more. Written as DNA, the CDR3 is TGTGCCACCAGACTGAACTATGGCTACACCTTC. The encoded protein is CATRLNYGYTF. The chain carries TRBV6-4 and TRBJ1-2; D is unclear. Germline V gene data show CDR1 as MRHNA and CDR2 as SNTAGT. There are 11 residues in the CDR3. V was pared by 10 bases and J by 2 bases, with 8 bases between.